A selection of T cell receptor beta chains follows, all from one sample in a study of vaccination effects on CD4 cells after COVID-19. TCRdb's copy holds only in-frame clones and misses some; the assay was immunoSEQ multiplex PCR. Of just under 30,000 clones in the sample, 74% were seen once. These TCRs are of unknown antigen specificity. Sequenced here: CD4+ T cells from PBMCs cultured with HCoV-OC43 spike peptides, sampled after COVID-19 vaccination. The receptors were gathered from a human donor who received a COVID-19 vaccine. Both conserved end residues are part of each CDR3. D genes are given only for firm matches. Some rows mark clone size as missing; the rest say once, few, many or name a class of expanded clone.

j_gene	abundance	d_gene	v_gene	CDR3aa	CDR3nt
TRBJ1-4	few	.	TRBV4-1	CASSQVLQGYSEKLFF	TGCGCCAGCAGCCAAGTCCTACAGGGTTACTCTGAAAAACTGTTTTTT
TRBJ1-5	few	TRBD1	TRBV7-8	CASGFETGGNQPQHF	TGTGCCAGCGGCTTTGAGACAGGGGGCAATCAGCCCCAGCATTTT
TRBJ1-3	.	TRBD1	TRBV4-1	CASSQGDRGIGNTIYF	TGCGCCAGCAGCCAAGGGGACAGGGGGATAGGAAACACCATATATTTT
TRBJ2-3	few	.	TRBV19	CASSIGFVWQLRAETSTDTQYF	TGTGCCAGTAGTATAGGATTTGTGTGGCAGCTCCGAGCGGAGACTAGCACAGATACGCAGTATTTT
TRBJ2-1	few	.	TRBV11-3	CASSLDRGVESHEQFF	TGTGCCAGCAGCTTAGATCGAGGTGTCGAGTCACATGAGCAGTTCTTC
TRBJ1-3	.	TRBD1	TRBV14	CASSRTGVFVYSGNTIYF	TGTGCCAGCAGCCGGACAGGGGTTTTCGTGTACTCTGGAAACACCATATATTTT
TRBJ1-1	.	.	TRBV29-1	CSVDRRGAPEAFF	TGCAGCGTTGACCGGCGGGGGGCACCTGAAGCTTTCTTT
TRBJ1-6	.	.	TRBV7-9	CASSSQGFGSPLHF	TGTGCCAGCAGCTCACAGGGTTTTGGTTCACCCCTCCACTTT
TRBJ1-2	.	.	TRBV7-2	CASSLVFGSRGHPSRGYTF	TGTGCCAGCAGCTTAGTGTTTGGGTCCCGGGGACACCCCTCTCGTGGCTACACCTTC
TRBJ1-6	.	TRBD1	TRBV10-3	CAISPTGTGGDPSPLHF	TGTGCCATCAGTCCGACGGGGACAGGGGGCGACCCTTCACCCCTCCACTTT
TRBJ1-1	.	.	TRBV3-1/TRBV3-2	CASSRRDGEFEAFF	TGTGCCAGCAGCCGGAGGGACGGAGAGTTTGAAGCTTTCTTT
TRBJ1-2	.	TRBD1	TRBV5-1	CASKDREGNYGYTF	TGCGCCAGCAAGGACAGGGAAGGCAACTATGGCTACACCTTC
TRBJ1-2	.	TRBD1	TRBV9	CASSVGQGYGYTF	TGTGCCAGCAGCGTCGGACAGGGCTATGGCTACACCTTC
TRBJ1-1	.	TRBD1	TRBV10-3	CAIRAGQGERSSGNTEAFF	TGTGCCATCAGGGCGGGACAGGGTGAACGCTCTAGTGGGAACACTGAAGCTTTCTTT
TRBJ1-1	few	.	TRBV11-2	CASMDGLNTEAFF	TGTGCCAGCATGGACGGATTGAACACTGAAGCTTTCTTT
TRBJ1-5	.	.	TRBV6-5	CASRSTNNQPQHF	TGTGCCAGCAGAAGTACGAACAATCAGCCCCAGCATTTT
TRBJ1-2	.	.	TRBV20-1	CSASDEGDSNYGYTF	TGCAGTGCTAGTGACGAGGGCGACAGTAACTATGGCTACACCTTC
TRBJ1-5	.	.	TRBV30	CAWSVLGGHGNQPQHF	TGTGCCTGGAGTGTACTCGGGGGACACGGCAATCAGCCCCAGCATTTT
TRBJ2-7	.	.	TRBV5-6	CASSSGPTGLLYEQYF	TGTGCCAGCAGCTCGGGGCCAACAGGGCTCCTATACGAGCAGTACTTC
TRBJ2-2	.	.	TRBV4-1	CASSHQGGVAGELFF	TGCGCCAGCAGCCATCAGGGGGGCGTTGCCGGGGAGCTGTTTTTT
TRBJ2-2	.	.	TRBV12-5	CASGLTQTGTRAGELFF	TGTGCTAGTGGTTTGACCCAAACCGGGACCAGGGCCGGGGAGCTGTTTTTT
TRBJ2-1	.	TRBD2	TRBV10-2	CASRGTSGANEQFF	TGCGCCAGCAGAGGGACTAGCGGGGCTAATGAGCAGTTCTTC
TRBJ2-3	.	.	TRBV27	CASSSGAADTQYF	TGTGCCAGCAGTTCTGGGGCCGCAGATACGCAGTATTTT
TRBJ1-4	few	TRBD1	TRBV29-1	CSVANRGGEKLFF	TGCAGCGTTGCTAACAGGGGTGGCGAAAAACTGTTTTTT
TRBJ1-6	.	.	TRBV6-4	CASSVTPGNSPLHF	TGTGCCAGCAGTGTTACCCCAGGGAATTCACCCCTCCACTTT
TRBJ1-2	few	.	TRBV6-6	CASRPDRIIGYTF	TGTGCCAGCAGACCTGACAGGATCATTGGCTACACCTTC
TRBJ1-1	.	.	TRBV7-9	CASSNEGWVRTEAFF	TGTGCCAGCAGCAACGAGGGGTGGGTTAGGACTGAAGCTTTCTTT
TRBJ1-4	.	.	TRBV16	CASSQSQGLPTNEKLFF	TGTGCCAGCAGCCAAAGCCAGGGCCTTCCAACTAATGAAAAACTGTTTTTT
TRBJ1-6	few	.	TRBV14	CASSQWDVASPLHF	TGTGCCAGCAGCCAATGGGACGTCGCCTCACCCCTCCACTTT
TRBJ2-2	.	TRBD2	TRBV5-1	CATGAGTSPTGELFF	TGCGCCACCGGGGCCGGGACTAGTCCCACCGGGGAGCTGTTTTTT
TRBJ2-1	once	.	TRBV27	CASSPLGERSYNEQFF	TGTGCCAGCAGTCCCCTAGGGGAGAGGTCGTACAATGAGCAGTTCTTC
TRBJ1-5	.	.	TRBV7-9	CASSLVADWGSNQPQHF	TGTGCCAGCAGCTTAGTAGCAGATTGGGGAAGCAATCAGCCCCAGCATTTT
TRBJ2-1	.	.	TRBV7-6	CASSRISASSYNEQFF	TGTGCCAGCAGCCGGATATCGGCTAGCTCCTACAATGAGCAGTTCTTC
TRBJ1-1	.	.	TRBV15	CATSRDRGETEAFF	TGTGCCACCAGCAGAGACAGGGGCGAGACTGAAGCTTTCTTT
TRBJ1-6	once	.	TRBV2	CASRVRTPSSYNSPLHF	TGTGCCAGCAGAGTCCGGACACCAAGCTCCTATAATTCACCCCTCCACTTT
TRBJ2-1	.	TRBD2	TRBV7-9	CASSLEGLAGSEQFF	TGTGCCAGCAGCTTAGAAGGACTAGCGGGCTCTGAGCAGTTCTTC
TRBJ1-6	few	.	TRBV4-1	CASSQDIGRTNSPLHF	TGCGCCAGCAGCCAAGATATCGGCAGAACCAATTCACCCCTCCACTTT
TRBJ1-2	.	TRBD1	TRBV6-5	CASDQQGLLNYGYTF	TGTGCCAGCGACCAACAGGGGCTGCTTAACTATGGCTACACCTTC
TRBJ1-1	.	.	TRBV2	CASRYHTEAFF	TGTGCCAGCAGATATCACACTGAAGCTTTCTTT
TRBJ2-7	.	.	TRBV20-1	CSASRVSSYEQYF	TGCAGTGCTAGTAGGGTAAGCTCCTACGAGCAGTACTTC
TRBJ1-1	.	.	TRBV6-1	CASSEHQQNTEAFF	TGTGCCAGCAGTGAACATCAACAGAACACTGAAGCTTTCTTT
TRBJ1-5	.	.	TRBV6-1	CASSEARLGPQHF	TGTGCCAGCAGTGAAGCGCGTCTCGGGCCCCAGCATTTT
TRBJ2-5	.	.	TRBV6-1	CASSESYVETQYF	TGTGCCAGTAGTGAAAGTTACGTGGAGACCCAGTACTTC
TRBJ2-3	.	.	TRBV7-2	CASSLAGWEGDTQYF	TGTGCCAGCAGCTTAGCGGGTTGGGAAGGCGATACGCAGTATTTT
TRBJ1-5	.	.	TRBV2	CASSQEMGTQHF	TGTGCCAGCAGTCAAGAAATGGGGACCCAGCATTTT